This T cell receptor (beta chain) stems from a study of T cells in Graves' hyperthyroidism and ophthalmopathy. Patients were aged 18 to 65, had disease duration under 2 months, and had newly diagnosed hyperthyroidism. Researchers barred patients who had uncontrolled infection, other autoimmune disease, pregnancy or lactation. Diagnosis rested on symptoms, serum thyroxine and TRAb, thyroid ultrasound, and orbital computed tomography. It was RNA transcripts that yielded the amplified TCR beta CDR3 regions. Initially, a first-round RT-PCR of the TCR CDR3 employed the HTBI primer set. TCRdb re-analysed the multiplex PCR reads in MiXCR, keeping a single row per CDR3 protein. The sample records 350,000 to 400,000 distinct CDR3 sequences, about 18% being singletons. The CDR3 contains 15 residues. Per germline, CDR1 MNHEY and CDR2 SVGEGT. V lost 5 bases and J lost 7; bases outside the gene matches: 7. This clonotype was seen many times.

The sequence was collected from a woman between 18 and 29 years old with Graves' hyperthyroidism. What was sequenced was blood. The rearrangement links TRBV6-2 or TRBV6-3 to TRBJ1-5, with 11 bases that match TRBD1. Here the CDR3 DNA reads TGTGCCAGCAGTAAAAGGGACAGGGGGACACAGCCCCAGCATTTT. Translated, it gives CASSKRDRGTQPQHF.